Below are 13 T cell receptor beta chains sequenced from a single sample in a study of blood T cells in healthy people across ages. The use of a sample-barcoded 5' primer and a J-beta primer mix characterized a second PCR of roughly 7 to 11 cycles. TCRdb used MiXCR to reprocess the 5' RACE reads, holding one entry per CDR3 protein. The profile shows about 1.8 million distinct CDR3 sequences, roughly 52% of them singletons. The sample comprised blood. Every receptor here comes from a middle-aged woman in good health.

The chain links TRBV12-3 or TRBV12-4 to TRBJ1-3, with TRBD1 matching over 9 bases. The V and J ends lost 7 bases and 5 bases, in that order; junction bases with no gene match: 12. The CDR3 covers 16 residues. CDR3 DNA sequence: TGTGCCAGCATTGCGCCCAAGGGACAGGGCAGAAACACCATATATTTT. Translation: CASIAPKGQGRNTIYF.

This chain uses TRBV25-1 with TRBJ2-7, with 7 bases lining up with TRBD1. The ends lost 4 bases at V and 6 bases at J; junction bases unmatched: 6. CDR3 length: 13 amino acids. In germline, CDR1 is MGHDK, CDR2 SYGVNS. The CDR3 DNA follows: TGTGCCAGCAGTGCCGGGACAGTCGGCGAGCAGTACTTC. This sequence encodes CASSAGTVGEQYF.

The chain is built from TRBV7-9 and TRBJ1-2; TRBD1 aligns across 9 bases. Germline V gene data show CDR1 as SEHNR and CDR2 as FQNEAQ (reference sequence). CDR3 size: 16 residues. V lost 7 bases and J lost 0; bases outside the gene matches: 9. CDR3 sequence reads: CASTQGATGSNYGYTF. The CDR3 DNA is TGTGCCAGCACACAGGGGGCAACCGGATCTAACTATGGCTACACCTTC.

The chain uses TRBV7-9 and TRBJ1-2; unclear D gene. The CDR3 is 12 amino acids. V lost 3 bases and J lost 6, with 8 bases in between. Germline CDR1 reads SEHNR; CDR2 reads FQNEAQ (reference sequence). CDR3 in amino acids: CASSFGSDGYTF. In nucleotides, the CDR3 is TGTGCCAGCAGCTTCGGATCCGATGGCTACACCTTC.

The chain is built from TRBV2 and TRBJ2-1, with 7 nucleotides matching TRBD1. V lost 5 bases, J lost 1 base, and 8 bases stayed unmatched. The CDR3 is 16 residues long. Looked up from germline, CDR1 is SNHLY and CDR2 is FYNNEI. The CDR3 region is CASSPGQTISYNEQFF. The CDR3, as DNA: TGTGCCAGCAGTCCGGGACAGACAATTTCCTACAATGAGCAGTTCTTC. Full variable domain (missing parts from reference TRBV2 and TRBJ2-1): EPEVTQTPSHQVTQMGQEVILRCVPISNHLYFYWYRQILGQKVEFLVSFYNNEISEKSEIFDDQFSVERPDGSNFTLKIRSTKLEDSAMYFCASSPGQTISYNEQFFGPGTRLTVL.

This chain uses TRBV5-1 with TRBJ1-2; D might be TRBD1 (5 bases). V lost 0 bases and J lost 6, with 15 bases in between. The CDR3 covers 15 residues. Germline assignment: CDR1 SGHRS and CDR2 YFSETQ. The CDR3 here is CASSLVGPDSNGYTF. CDR3 nucleotide sequence: TGCGCCAGCAGCTTGGTGGGGCCGGATTCAAATGGCTACACCTTC.

V usage is TRBV14 and J usage is TRBJ1-2; D is unclear. Germline-derived CDR1 and CDR2 are SGHDN and FVKESK. V was cut by 1 base and J by 5 bases, with 14 bases left in between. The CDR3 is 15 amino acids. Written as DNA, the CDR3 is TGTGCCAGCAGCCAAGTTCCCTCCCTCAGTTATGGCTACACCTTC. It specifies CASSQVPSLSYGYTF.

V usage is TRBV7-8 and J usage is TRBJ2-4; 8 nucleotides line up with TRBD1. Germline V lookup: CDR1 SGHVS, CDR2 FQNEAQ. Trimming cost V 4 bases and J 2 bases; bases outside gene matches: 7. There are 16 residues in the CDR3. CDR3: CASSSQGARTKNIQYF. DNA of the CDR3: TGTGCCAGCAGCTCCCAGGGGGCGAGAACCAAAAACATTCAGTACTTC.

The chain couples TRBV20-1 to TRBJ1-2; possible D gene TRBD1, 5 bases. Germline loops: CDR1 DFQATT, CDR2 SNEGSKA (reference sequence). This CDR3 has 22 amino acids. Deletions cut 3 bases from V and 4 bases from J, with 39 bases between. The CDR3 region has the DNA TGCAGTGCTAGGGGGGACCGCTTGAAAACTGGGCTAGGGAGCGTCGGGGGCTATGGCTACACCTTC. It specifies CSARGDRLKTGLGSVGGYGYTF.

V is TRBV2 and J is TRBJ2-7; D unresolved. CDR3 length: 14 residues. CDR1 is SNHLY and CDR2 is FYNNEI in the germline V gene. V dropped 1 base and J dropped 4 bases, with 11 bases sitting between them. The CDR3 spells CASSEGIAGYEQYF. DNA for the CDR3: TGTGCCAGCAGTGAAGGGATAGCCGGGTACGAGCAGTACTTC.

This clonotype showed up just once. The chain has TRBV20-1 and TRBJ2-7; D unclear. Near its end, the DNA agrees better with TRBJ2-5, so the J call may be wrong. The CDR3 loop spans 14 amino acids. CDR1 and CDR2 (germline): DFQATT, SNEGSKA (reference sequence). CDR3 DNA: TGCAGTGCTAGAATTAGGCAGGCGCTAGGGACCCAGTACTTC. It is translated as CSARIRQALGTQYF.

V and J are TRBV5-5 and TRBJ2-3; D gene unclear. Germline values: CDR1 SGHKS, CDR2 YYEKEE (reference sequence). V was shortened by 0 bases and J by 3 bases, with 14 bases between the two germline ends. There are 16 residues in the CDR3. In DNA, the CDR3 is TGTGCCAGCAGCTTGGTTGTGAGTCCAAAGACAGATACGCAGTATTTT. The encoded protein is CASSLVVSPKTDTQYF.

The V gene is TRBV21-1, the J gene TRBJ2-6; the listed D gene, TRBD1, was not tested against the DNA. TRBV21-1 is recorded as a pseudogene. CDR3 length: 16 amino acids. CDR3 DNA sequence: TGTGCCAGCAGCAAAGGGGGGGGGTCTGGGGCCAACGTCCTGACTTTC. Encoded protein: CASSKGGGSGANVLTF.